This T cell receptor beta chain originates from a study of T-cell memory formation after mild COVID-19 (dated by TCRdb to the early 2020s). Broadly, across the study: Most TCR sequence clusters were specific to one of the two donors. Longitudinal TCRalpha and TCRbeta repertoire sequencing tracked T-cell clones expanding and contracting after mild COVID-19 in a couple of donors. The cohort was made up of two young adult volunteers, one female and one male, who were previously healthy.

This clonotype was recorded a few times. Its specific antigen is unknown. Base qualities are not recorded, but no much larger clone differs from it by a single base. Instrument on record: Illumina NovaSeq 6000. TCRalpha and TCRbeta cDNA libraries were constructed by 5'RACE with constant-segment primers, with sample barcodes and unique molecular identifiers being introduced. Trizol reagent was used to extract RNA from every sample. Library amplification was performed in two PCR steps, and a second sample barcode and Illumina TruSeq adapters were introduced in the second step. The libraries were sequenced on an Illumina NovaSeq using 2 x 150 bp paired-end reads. For the original study's pipeline: Reads were demultiplexed and collapsed into UMI-guided consensus sequences with migec v1.2.7. Using mixcr v2.1.11, UMI consensuses were aligned to TRA and TRB V and J templates and then assembled into clonotypes. Clonotypes were classified as expanded or contracted when called significant by both edgeR and NoisET, with noise models trained on biological replicates. For edgeR calls, a false discovery rate-adjusted p below 0.01 and a log2 fold-change threshold of 1 were applied. As an exploratory analysis of dynamics, max-normalized trajectories of the 1000 most abundant clonotypes were examined with PCA combined with hierarchical clustering. Separately sequenced CD4+ and CD8+ repertoires were used to assign the CD4 or CD8 phenotype of responding clones. The public reads were quality trimmed at Q25 with fastp and then assembled into clones with MiXCR by TCRdb, keeping productive beta chains. Rows with one shared CDR3 protein collapse into an entry with the most common genes and DNA. TCRdb assigned the V and J calls; the authors' analysis was not used. The sample yields 450,000 to 650,000 distinct CDR3 sequences; around 17% were counted once. The ten top clones hold about 11% of the sample.

Ficoll-Paque density gradient centrifugation was the method used to isolate PBMCs. Trimming at the junction amounts to 1 base on V and 0 bases on J, and the germline ends lie 13 bases apart. CDR1 and CDR2 are drawn from the germline V gene: SGHVS, FNYEAQ. CDR3 length: 17 amino acids, cysteine to phenylalanine. Just the 51-base CDR3 DNA is kept, in frame starting at base 1. What the research found in general, with its limitations: Whether the second-wave clones peaking on day 37 were SARS-CoV-2 specific was not confirmed. Contracting CD4+ clones were located mainly in the CM and EM memory subsets, whereas CD8+ clones were found to be enriched in EMRA. Some responding clones were found in pre-infection memory, which suggests that pre-existing cross-reactive memory T cells took part in the SARS-CoV-2 response. Only a couple of mild cases were covered in the study, and larger cohorts including severe cases with pre-infection samples were considered necessary. Clones contracting from day 15 to 85 had balanced CD4/CD8 phenotypes, while a second wave expanding from day 15 to 37 was biased towards CD4+.

The receptor's source is an adult woman who had mild COVID-19 (a few samples of this study predate the infection). The sample titles of this study are shuffled in the database, so cell type and time point are left out; the donor was told from shared clones. The sequenced sample consisted of PBMCs or a T cell subset sorted from them (not recorded which). Recombination linked TRBV7-6 to TRBJ2-1; a confident D gene designation cannot be given. The CDR3 loop reads CASSLESGTFSYNEQFF. The sequence in DNA is TGTGCCAGCAGCTTAGAATCCGGAACATTCTCCTACAATGAGCAGTTCTTC.